These T cell receptor beta chains were read from a single sample in a study of OX40 agonist ivuxolimab in advanced cancers. The assay was immunoSEQ multiplex PCR, and TCRdb's table has in-frame clones only and misses some. Of roughly 61,000 clones listed, around 93% are singletons. The specimen was CD4+ or CD8+ T cells sorted from blood, collected in a trial of the OX40 agonist ivuxolimab. These receptors were obtained from an adult with an advanced solid tumor such as melanoma, head and neck, liver or kidney cancer. The CDR3 runs from the conserved cysteine through the conserved F or W. A D gene is named only where the DNA matches it firmly. Clone size is not always given. Where it is, it says once, few, many or a class for expanded clones.

DNA: TGTGCCAGCAGGTTGGACAGAAAGGCCTACGAGCAGTACTTC
CDR3: CASRLDRKAYEQYF
V: TRBV28
size: -
J: TRBJ2-7
D: -
length: 14

DNA: TGTGCCAGCAGTTTCAGGGAACTCAATCAGCCCCAGCATTTT
CDR3: CASSFRELNQPQHF
V: TRBV28
size: -
J: TRBJ1-5
D: -
length: 14

DNA: TGTGCCAGCAGTTTACTCCCGGACTCCTACAATGAGCAGTTCTTC
CDR3: CASSLLPDSYNEQFF
V: TRBV28
size: -
J: TRBJ2-1
D: -
length: 15

DNA: TGTGCCAGCAGCTTAAATCCAGATACGCAGTATTTT
CDR3: CASSLNPDTQYF
V: TRBV7-2
size: once
J: TRBJ2-3
D: -
length: 12

DNA: TGCAGCGTTTGGGACAGCGGTGGCTACACCTTC
CDR3: CSVWDSGGYTF
V: TRBV29-1
size: -
J: TRBJ1-2
D: TRBD1
length: 11

DNA: TGTGCCAGCCAATTTATGAGACCTCGGAAGTGGGAAAAACTGTTTTTT
CDR3: CASQFMRPRKWEKLFF
V: TRBV28
size: -
J: TRBJ1-4
D: -
length: 16

DNA: TGTGCCAGCAGCTTTTGGGGGGCCACTGAAGCTTTCTTT
CDR3: CASSFWGATEAFF
V: TRBV7-3
size: -
J: TRBJ1-1
D: -
length: 13

DNA: TGTGCCAGCAGCTTATCGCCTGGACAGAGACACACTGAAGCTTTCTTT
CDR3: CASSLSPGQRHTEAFF
V: TRBV7-9
size: -
J: TRBJ1-1
D: -
length: 16

DNA: TGCGCCAGCAGCCAAGAAAGCGCAGGGGGAGGCTGGGCCAAAAACATTCAGTACTTC
CDR3: CASSQESAGGGWAKNIQYF
V: TRBV4-3
size: -
J: TRBJ2-4
D: -
length: 19

DNA: TGTGCCGCCTCCCCCGGGGGGTCCTATGGCTACACCTTC
CDR3: CAASPGGSYGYTF
V: TRBV19
size: -
J: TRBJ1-2
D: -
length: 13

DNA: TGTGCCAGTAGTGCCCAATACACAGATACGCAGTATTTT
CDR3: CASSAQYTDTQYF
V: TRBV19
size: -
J: TRBJ2-3
D: -
length: 13

DNA: TGTGCCAGCAGCTCGGATTACAATGAGCAGTTCTTC
CDR3: CASSSDYNEQFF
V: TRBV5-6
size: -
J: TRBJ2-1
D: -
length: 12

DNA: TGCGCCAGCAGCCAGCTCGAGGGCCGGTCTGAAGCTTTCTTT
CDR3: CASSQLEGRSEAFF
V: TRBV4-3
size: -
J: TRBJ1-1
D: -
length: 14

DNA: TGCGCCAGCAGCCAACCCCGAAGCTCCTACAATGAGCAGTTCTTC
CDR3: CASSQPRSSYNEQFF
V: TRBV4-1
size: -
J: TRBJ2-1
D: -
length: 15

DNA: TGTGCCATCGGGACGACACTCTCCTACAATGAGCAGTTCTTC
CDR3: CAIGTTLSYNEQFF
V: TRBV15
size: -
J: TRBJ2-1
D: -
length: 14

DNA: TGTGCCAGCAGTCTCGGACAGGGGACCGAGCAGTTCTTC
CDR3: CASSLGQGTEQFF
V: TRBV6-5
size: -
J: TRBJ2-1
D: TRBD1
length: 13

DNA: TGTGCCAGCAGTCCTAGGGCGGATACGCAGTATTTT
CDR3: CASSPRADTQYF
V: TRBV27
size: -
J: TRBJ2-3
D: -
length: 12

DNA: TGTGCCAGCTCACCAGGATGGACAACTAAAGGAAACACCATATATTTT
CDR3: CASSPGWTTKGNTIYF
V: TRBV18
size: -
J: TRBJ1-3
D: -
length: 16

DNA: TGTGCCAGCAGTATGGGGGAATCTGGGGCCAACGTCCTGACTTTC
CDR3: CASSMGESGANVLTF
V: TRBV6-5
size: -
J: TRBJ2-6
D: -
length: 15

DNA: TGTGCCTGGAGTGCCCTGGACGGGGTGGAGTACAATGAGCAGTTCTTC
CDR3: CAWSALDGVEYNEQFF
V: TRBV30
size: -
J: TRBJ2-1
D: -
length: 16

DNA: TGTGCCAGCAGGAATAAAGAGACCCAGTACTTC
CDR3: CASRNKETQYF
V: TRBV5-8
size: -
J: TRBJ2-5
D: -
length: 11

DNA: TGTGCCAGCAGCCAGTGGGGGTTCTATGGCTACACCTTC
CDR3: CASSQWGFYGYTF
V: TRBV14
size: -
J: TRBJ1-2
D: -
length: 13

DNA: TGCGCCAGCAGCCAAGGCACAGGCGGTGCTTTCTTT
CDR3: CASSQGTGGAFF
V: TRBV4-3
size: few
J: TRBJ1-1
D: -
length: 12

DNA: TGCGCCAGCAGCCAAGATAGCGGGGAGGGGCATGAGCAGTTCTTC
CDR3: CASSQDSGEGHEQFF
V: TRBV4-3
size: -
J: TRBJ2-1
D: TRBD2
length: 15

DNA: TGTGCCAGCAGCCAAGTTTCGTGGAATGAGCAGTTCTTC
CDR3: CASSQVSWNEQFF
V: TRBV4-2
size: -
J: TRBJ2-1
D: -
length: 13

DNA: TGTGCCAGCAGTTACTACCGGGGTGAAAAACTGTTTTTT
CDR3: CASSYYRGEKLFF
V: TRBV6-5
size: -
J: TRBJ1-4
D: -
length: 13

DNA: TGTGCCAGCAGTGACTCGAGAAGGGTTTTATTCTTC
CDR3: CASSDSRRVLFF
V: TRBV6-4
size: -
J: TRBJ2-1
D: -
length: 12

DNA: TGCGCCAGCAGCCACCACGGGACGGACTATGGCTACACCTTC
CDR3: CASSHHGTDYGYTF
V: TRBV4-1
size: -
J: TRBJ1-2
D: -
length: 14

DNA: TGTGCCAGCAGTTACTCGGACGCCGGGACCCAGTACTTC
CDR3: CASSYSDAGTQYF
V: TRBV6-5
size: -
J: TRBJ2-5
D: -
length: 13

DNA: TGTGCCAGCAGTTACGACAGGCATTATGGCTACACCTTC
CDR3: CASSYDRHYGYTF
V: TRBV6-5
size: few
J: TRBJ1-2
D: -
length: 13

DNA: TGTGCCAGCAGCAAGAGGGGGGCGGGAAAGGGACAAAACACTGAAGCTTTCTTT
CDR3: CASSKRGAGKGQNTEAFF
V: TRBV21-1
size: once
J: TRBJ1-1
D: -
length: 18

DNA: TGTGCCATCAGTGTGACAGGGGAAGCCTACAATGAGCAGTTCTTC
CDR3: CAISVTGEAYNEQFF
V: TRBV10-3
size: -
J: TRBJ2-1
D: TRBD1
length: 15

DNA: TGTGCCAGCAGCTTGCCCCAGGAAAACTATGGCTACACCTTC
CDR3: CASSLPQENYGYTF
V: TRBV7-9
size: -
J: TRBJ1-2
D: -
length: 14

DNA: TGTGCCAGCACGGACTCAGGAGATACGCAGTATTTT
CDR3: CASTDSGDTQYF
V: TRBV10-3
size: -
J: TRBJ2-3
D: -
length: 12

DNA: TGTGCCAGCAGTTTGTTTGCGGTGCCCTACGAGCAGTACTTC
CDR3: CASSLFAVPYEQYF
V: TRBV28
size: -
J: TRBJ2-7
D: -
length: 14

DNA: TGTGCCAGCAGTTTAACCAGGCTGGGGAGCTATGGCTACACCTTC
CDR3: CASSLTRLGSYGYTF
V: TRBV28
size: -
J: TRBJ1-2
D: -
length: 15

DNA: TGTGCCAGTAGTATCGTTGGGAGTTTTAATCAGCCCCAGCATTTT
CDR3: CASSIVGSFNQPQHF
V: TRBV19
size: -
J: TRBJ1-5
D: -
length: 15

DNA: TGTGCCAGCAGCTTTTCGGGGGGCGCTAAGAATGAGCAGTTCTTC
CDR3: CASSFSGGAKNEQFF
V: TRBV12-1
size: -
J: TRBJ2-1
D: -
length: 15

DNA: TGTGCCAGCAGTTTACGGACGAACACCGGGGAGCTGTTTTTT
CDR3: CASSLRTNTGELFF
V: TRBV7-3
size: -
J: TRBJ2-2
D: -
length: 14

DNA: TGTGCCAGCAGCAGCGGATATACGCAGTATTTT
CDR3: CASSSGYTQYF
V: TRBV6-5
size: -
J: TRBJ2-3
D: -
length: 11

DNA: TGCGCCAGCAGCCAGACCACGATCACAGATACGCAGTATTTT
CDR3: CASSQTTITDTQYF
V: TRBV4-3
size: -
J: TRBJ2-3
D: -
length: 14

DNA: TGTGCCAGCAGGTACCGCGACCGGGACATTCAGTACTTC
CDR3: CASRYRDRDIQYF
V: TRBV6-5
size: -
J: TRBJ2-4
D: -
length: 13

DNA: TGCGCCAGCAGCCACTCTGAGGGACACAAGACGGGCACAGATACGCAGTATTTT
CDR3: CASSHSEGHKTGTDTQYF
V: TRBV4-3
size: -
J: TRBJ2-3
D: -
length: 18

DNA: TGTGCCAGCAGCCCATGGGGGGGAAGCACAGATACGCAGTATTTT
CDR3: CASSPWGGSTDTQYF
V: TRBV9
size: -
J: TRBJ2-3
D: TRBD2
length: 15

DNA: TGTGCCAGTAGTATAAGGGACACGGGGACGCCCCAGCATTTT
CDR3: CASSIRDTGTPQHF
V: TRBV19
size: -
J: TRBJ1-5
D: -
length: 14